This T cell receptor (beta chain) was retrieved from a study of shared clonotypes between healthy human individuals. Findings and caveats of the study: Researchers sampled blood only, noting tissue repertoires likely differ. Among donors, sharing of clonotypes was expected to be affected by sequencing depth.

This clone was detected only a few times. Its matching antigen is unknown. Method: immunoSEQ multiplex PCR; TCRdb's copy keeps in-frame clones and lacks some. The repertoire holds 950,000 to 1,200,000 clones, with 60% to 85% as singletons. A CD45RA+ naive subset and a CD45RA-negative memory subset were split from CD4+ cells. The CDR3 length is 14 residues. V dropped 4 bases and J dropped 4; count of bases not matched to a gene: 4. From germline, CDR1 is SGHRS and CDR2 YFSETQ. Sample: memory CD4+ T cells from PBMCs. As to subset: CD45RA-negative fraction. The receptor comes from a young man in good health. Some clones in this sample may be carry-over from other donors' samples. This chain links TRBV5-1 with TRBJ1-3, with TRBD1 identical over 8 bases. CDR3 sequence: CASSPTGEGNTIYF. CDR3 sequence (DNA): TGCGCCAGCAGCCCGACAGGGGAGGGAAACACCATATATTTT.